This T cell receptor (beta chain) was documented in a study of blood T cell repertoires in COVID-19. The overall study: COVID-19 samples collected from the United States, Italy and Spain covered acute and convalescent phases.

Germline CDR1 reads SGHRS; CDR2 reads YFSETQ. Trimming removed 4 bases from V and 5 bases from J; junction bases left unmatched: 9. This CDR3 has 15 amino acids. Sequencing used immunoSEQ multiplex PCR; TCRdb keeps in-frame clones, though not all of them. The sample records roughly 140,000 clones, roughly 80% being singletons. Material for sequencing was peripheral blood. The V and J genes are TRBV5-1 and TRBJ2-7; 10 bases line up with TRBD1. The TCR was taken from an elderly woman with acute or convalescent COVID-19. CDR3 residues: CASSTRTGGINEQYF. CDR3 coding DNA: TGCGCCAGCAGCACCCGGACAGGGGGGATCAACGAGCAGTACTTC.